This TCR beta chain was captured by sequencing in a study of metastatic and nonmetastatic thyroid tumors. Original data processing: Across clinicopathological groups, CDR3 differences served as the basis for building a distant-metastasis classifier for papillary thyroid cancer. TCRdb reprocessed the PCR reads using MiXCR. V and J calls and clone size were set by TCRdb, not the authors. The sample includes tens of thousands of clones, more than 20% seen only once; the top ten take approximately 40%. Study results and caveats: When malignant thyroid tumors were compared with benign nodules, TCR beta diversity was reportedly significantly higher in the malignant tumors. This held in both blood and tumor samples.

With regard to this clone: Its specificity is unknown. This may arise from a read error, as a much more abundant clone is one base away. The conserved closing phenylalanine or tryptophan is absent in this CDR3, likely reflecting a read error.

V lost 2 bases to trimming and J lost 10 bases, with 6 bases between them. Germline V gives CDR1 MNHEY, CDR2 SVGAGI. The CDR3 length is 11 residues. Each patient went into thyroid surgery without having received any treatment. The sequencing input was blood. The sequence was collected from a female donor with papillary thyroid cancer or a benign thyroid nodule (not recorded which). Some clones in this sample may be carry-over from other donors' samples. The chain recombines TRBV6-5 with TRBJ2-1; D is ambiguous. CDR3 sequence (DNA): TGTGCCAGCAGTTACGGGCGAGAGCAGTTCATC. Translated: CASSYGREQFI.